Following are 12 T cell receptor beta chains from one sample sequenced in a study of identical twins. TCRdb re-called the 5' RACE reads through MiXCR, storing one row per CDR3 protein. This table has 640,000 or so distinct CDR3 sequences, 6.1% appearing once. Sequencing used naive T cells sorted from blood. The source of these receptors is a young man in good health.

In its sample, this clonotype was seen many times. The chain combines TRBV12-3 or TRBV12-4 with TRBJ1-4, with no clear D. Deletions cut 11 bases from V and 5 bases from J, with 21 bases between. This CDR3 contains 15 residues. The CDR3 sequence: CAVSGPKVGNEKLFF. The CDR3 nucleotides are TGTGCCGTCAGTGGCCCGAAGGTCGGGAATGAAAAACTGTTTTTT.

This clonotype was detected only a few times. The genes are TRBV12-3 or TRBV12-4 and TRBJ2-1, with TRBD2 matching over 10 bases. This CDR3 spans 14 amino acids. The trim removed 7 bases at V and 6 bases at J, leaving 6 bases unmatched. In nucleotides, the CDR3 is TGTGCCAGCATACCGGGACTAGCGAGCAATGAGCAGTTCTTC. It encodes CASIPGLASNEQFF.

This chain connects TRBV4-3 to TRBJ1-6; 7 nucleotides agree with TRBD1. The germline V gene encodes CDR1 LGHNA and CDR2 YSLEER. With 3 bases clipped from V and 9 bases from J, the junction kept 8 bases outside the gene matches. The CDR3 totals 15 residues. The CDR3 nucleotides read TGCGCCAGCAGCCAGGCTACCGGGACAGTTTCACCCCTCCACTTT. This encodes CASSQATGTVSPLHF.

V is TRBV4-2 and J is TRBJ2-1, with 10 positions matching TRBD2. The germline CDR1 and CDR2 sequences are LGHNA and YNFKEQ. With 0 bases clipped from V and 5 bases from J, the junction kept 7 bases outside the gene matches. The CDR3 covers 17 residues. CDR3: CASSQDSLAGDDNEQFF. The CDR3 region has the DNA TGTGCCAGCAGCCAAGATTCTCTAGCGGGGGACGACAATGAGCAGTTCTTC.

The sample holds many counts of this clonotype. The V and J genes are TRBV20-1 and TRBJ2-7, with D possibly matching TRBD1 (7 bases). Germline lookup yields CDR1 DFQATT and CDR2 SNEGSKA (reference sequence). Trimming cost V 5 bases and J 7 bases, with 18 bases left between them. The CDR3 spans 13 residues. This chain's CDR3 is CSAALQGGAEQYF. The CDR3 nucleotides are TGCAGTGCTGCTCTTCAGGGGGGAGCTGAGCAGTACTTC.

This chain joins TRBV6-5 and TRBJ2-6, with 7 bases identical to TRBD1. The CDR3 covers 17 residues. Germline CDR1 and CDR2: MNHEY and SVGAGI. The junction had 7 bases not matched to a gene; V was cut back by 2 bases and J by 3 bases. The CDR3: CASSYGGQIYGANVLTF. CDR3 sequence (DNA): TGTGCCAGCAGTTACGGGGGACAGATTTATGGGGCCAACGTCCTGACTTTC.

This clonotype was detected a few times. J is TRBJ2-5 and V is TRBV5-1; D may match TRBD1 or TRBD2 (5 bases each). The V and J ends lost 0 bases and 5 bases respectively, with 17 bases between them. Germline CDR1 SGHRS, CDR2 YFSETQ. The CDR3 contains 16 residues. CDR3 DNA: TGCGCCAGCAGCTTGGCGCCAGCGGACACACTCGAGACCCAGTACTTC. The encoded protein is CASSLAPADTLETQYF.

This clonotype was detected ten times or more. The chain is built from TRBV29-1 and TRBJ2-3; D is ambiguous. CDR3 size: 14 residues. V was cut by 3 bases and J by 5 bases, with 15 bases left in between. CDR1 is SQVTM and CDR2 is ANQGSEA in the germline V gene. Here the CDR3 reads CSVDGFNGIDTQYF. In nucleotides, the CDR3 is TGCAGCGTTGACGGATTTAATGGGATAGATACGCAGTATTTT.

The gene calls are TRBV18 and TRBJ2-1, with D hard to call. In germline, CDR1 is KGHSH, CDR2 LQKENI. Trimming shortened V by 6 bases and J by 3 bases, and 18 bases separated the two germline ends. The CDR3 length is 16 residues. CDR3 in DNA: TGTGCCAGCTCGTCGTCCTCGGTTACCTACTACAATGAGCAGTTCTTC. Residues: CASSSSSVTYYNEQFF.

The V gene is TRBV20-1, the J gene TRBJ2-2, with TRBD2 matching 12 bases. After removal of 1 base from V and 2 bases from J, the junction contained 8 bases not matched to a gene. There are 18 residues in the CDR3. Germline CDR1 DFQATT, CDR2 SNEGSKA (reference sequence). CDR3 protein: CSARGVRTSGENTGELFF. The CDR3 DNA follows: TGCAGTGCTAGAGGAGTAAGGACTAGCGGGGAAAACACCGGGGAGCTGTTTTTT.

A few counts support this clonotype. The chain couples TRBV20-1 to TRBJ2-1; D might be TRBD2 (5 bases). Trimming shortened V by 0 bases and J by 8 bases, and 11 bases separated the two germline ends. This CDR3 spans 13 amino acids. Germline values: CDR1 DFQATT, CDR2 SNEGSKA (reference sequence). CDR3 DNA: TGCAGTGCTAGAGACCCCCGGAGGCATGAGCAGTTCTTC. Translated, it gives CSARDPRRHEQFF.

This clonotype has just a few counts. V gene TRBV6-2 or TRBV6-3 combines with J gene TRBJ2-1, with D perhaps matching TRBD1 (5 bases). CDR3 length: 14 residues. Per the germline V gene, CDR1 is MNHEY and CDR2 is SVGEGT. V lost 2 bases to trimming and J lost 13 bases, with 18 bases between them. CDR3 bases: TGTGCCAGCAGTTACCTCCCGCAGGGCCAGAATCAGTTCTTC. It translates to CASSYLPQGQNQFF.